Following are 20 T cell receptor beta chains from one sample sequenced in a study of T-cell reconstitution after alpha-beta-depleted transplantation in children. Study results and caveats: Hyperexpanded clones declined; after one year, newly produced T cells mostly supplied diversity.

The TCRbeta library was prepared with unique molecular identifiers. A single record per CDR3 protein comes from TCRdb applying MiXCR to the PCR reads. Of some 300,000 distinct CDR3 sequences listed, roughly 8.2% are singletons. Their target antigens are unknown. The sequences come from peripheral blood, collected 360 days after TCRalphabeta/CD19-depleted stem cell transplant. These receptor sequences come from a female patient aged 2-9 years who had a stem cell transplant for Fanconi anemia, so the T cells may come from the graft donor.

This clonotype appeared many times. This chain links TRBV20-1 with TRBJ2-5; D perhaps matches TRBD2 (6 bases). Germline V gene data show CDR1 as DFQATT and CDR2 as SNEGSKA (reference sequence). V dropped 1 base and J dropped 2 bases, with 8 bases sitting between them. The CDR3 is 13 amino acids. The CDR3 DNA is TGCAGTGCTAGAGGCGGGGTACAAGAGACCCAGTACTTC. Translated, it gives CSARGGVQETQYF.

This clonotype was detected a few times. The rearrangement links TRBV18 to TRBJ2-1; TRBD1 might be the D (6 bases). There are 13 residues in the CDR3. V was trimmed by 6 bases and J by 5 bases, leaving 11 bases between them. Germline V lookup: CDR1 KGHSH, CDR2 LQKENI. The CDR3 DNA follows: TGTGCCAGCTCGGTTCAGGGGCACAATGAGCAGTTCTTC. This translates into CASSVQGHNEQFF.

This clonotype was found many times. The rearrangement joins TRBV20-1 to TRBJ2-1; D is possibly TRBD2 (5 bases). Germline CDR1 and CDR2: DFQATT and SNEGSKA (reference sequence). The CDR3 has 14 amino acids. V lost 0 bases and J lost 7, with 13 bases in between. CDR3 protein: CSARDFKGVNEQFF. The CDR3 DNA follows: TGCAGTGCTAGAGATTTTAAGGGAGTTAATGAGCAGTTCTTC.

This clonotype showed up many times. This sequence joins TRBV7-2 and TRBJ1-6, with 8 bases identical to TRBD1. Trimming removed 1 base from V and 8 bases from J; junction bases left unmatched: 7. Germline V gene lookup returns CDR1 SGHTA and CDR2 FQGNSA. The CDR3 runs 16 residues. CDR3 protein: CASSLVYRGKDSPLHF. The CDR3 coding sequence is TGTGCCAGCAGCTTAGTGTACAGGGGGAAGGATTCACCCCTCCACTTT.

This clonotype was seen a few times. The chain has TRBV3-1 and TRBJ2-7; 13 bases are shared with TRBD2. CDR3 size: 16 residues. With V trimmed by 1 base and J by 5 bases, 5 bases remained unmatched. Germline CDR1 and CDR2: LGHDT and YNNKEL (reference sequence). CDR3 region: CASSQGRLAGGHEQYF. The CDR3 DNA is TGTGCCAGCAGCCAAGGCCGACTAGCGGGGGGCCACGAGCAGTACTTC.

V usage is TRBV6-2 or TRBV6-3 and J usage is TRBJ2-4, with D tentatively TRBD1 (6 bases). The CDR3 covers 12 residues. The V and J ends lost 10 bases and 3 bases respectively, with 10 bases between them. Germline V lookup: CDR1 MNHEY, CDR2 SVGEGT. For the CDR3, the DNA is TGTGCCACGACAGGCCACAAAAACATTCAGTACTTC. The encoded protein is CATTGHKNIQYF.

V gene TRBV5-1 combines with J gene TRBJ2-7, with 8 bases matching TRBD1. The CDR3 covers 14 residues. Trimming removed 0 bases from V and 6 bases from J; junction bases left unmatched: 5. Germline V gives CDR1 SGHRS, CDR2 YFSETQ. CDR3 in amino acids: CASSLGQGPLEQYF. The DNA for the CDR3 is TGCGCCAGCAGCTTGGGACAGGGGCCCCTCGAGCAGTACTTC.

In this sample, this clonotype turned up many times. The chain is built from TRBV18 and TRBJ1-2; 7 bases match TRBD1. Per the germline V gene, CDR1 is KGHSH and CDR2 is LQKENI. With 2 bases clipped from V and 0 bases from J, the junction kept 3 bases outside the gene matches. The CDR3 length is 15 residues. CDR3 coding DNA: TGTGCCAGCTCACCAAGACAGGGAACTAACTATGGCTACACCTTC. Its translation: CASSPRQGTNYGYTF.

This clonotype was recorded at least ten times. CDR3 DNA: TGTGCCAGCCGTCCGTCGGACGGATACACTGAAGCTTTCTTT. Translation gives CASRPSDGYTEAFF. V and J are TRBV27 and TRBJ1-1; D gene ambiguous. The CDR3 is 14 residues long. V dropped 8 bases and J dropped 3 bases, with 16 bases sitting between them. Germline CDR1 reads MNHEY; CDR2 reads SMNVEV (reference sequence).

The sample holds many counts of this clonotype. V is TRBV5-1 and J is TRBJ2-1; a possible D gene is TRBD2 (6 bases). Germline lookup yields CDR1 SGHRS and CDR2 YFSETQ. Deletions cut 4 bases from V and 2 bases from J, with 13 bases between. The CDR3 extends over 15 amino acids. DNA of the CDR3: TGCGCCAGCAGCATGCTAGCGACCACCTACAATGAGCAGTTCTTC. Translating it yields CASSMLATTYNEQFF. The full variable domain, its missing parts supplied by reference TRBV5-1 and TRBJ2-1, is KAGVTQTPRYLIKTRGQQVTLSCSPISGHRSVSWYQQTPGQGLQFLFEYFSETQRNKGNFPGRFSGRQFSNSRSEMNVSTLELGDSALYLCASSMLATTYNEQFFGPGTRLTVL.

The table lists this clonotype with many counts. This sequence joins TRBV20-1 and TRBJ1-4; tentatively, D is TRBD1 (6 bases). Trimming took 1 base from V and 8 from J, leaving 11 bases between them. CDR1 is DFQATT and CDR2 is SNEGSKA in the germline V gene (reference sequence). The CDR3 length is 13 residues. CDR3 sequence: CSARAGAREKLFF. The CDR3 DNA is TGCAGTGCTAGAGCGGGGGCGAGGGAAAAACTGTTTTTT.

Ten or more counts support this clonotype. This CDR3 is CASSLKGERTDTQYF. The CDR3 DNA reads as TGTGCCAGCAGCTTGAAAGGGGAGCGCACAGATACGCAGTATTTT. The chain carries TRBV5-5 and TRBJ2-3, with D perhaps assigned TRBD1 or TRBD2 (5 bases each). The V gene lost 1 base and the J gene lost 1 base, with 10 bases spanning the gap. The CDR3 sequence is 15 residues long. The V gene's germline CDR1 is SGHKS and CDR2 YYEKEE (reference sequence).

This sequence joins TRBV5-1 and TRBJ1-1; a possible D gene is TRBD1 (6 bases). CDR1 is SGHRS and CDR2 is YFSETQ in the germline V gene. The CDR3 spans 17 residues. V was pared by 2 bases and J by 0 bases, with 17 bases between. This chain's CDR3 is CASSLLQGPPMNTEAFF. Here the CDR3 DNA reads TGCGCCAGCAGCTTATTACAGGGACCCCCCATGAACACTGAAGCTTTCTTT. The full variable domain, completed using reference TRBV5-1 and TRBJ1-1, is KAGVTQTPRYLIKTRGQQVTLSCSPISGHRSVSWYQQTPGQGLQFLFEYFSETQRNKGNFPGRFSGRQFSNSRSEMNVSTLELGDSALYLCASSLLQGPPMNTEAFFGQGTRLTVV.

A few counts support this clonotype. DNA of the CDR3: TGTGCCAGCAGCACGGGACAACAGAACACTGAAGCTTTCTTT. This sequence encodes CASSTGQQNTEAFF. The chain has TRBV7-9 and TRBJ1-1, with D possibly being TRBD1 (6 bases). Germline values: CDR1 SEHNR, CDR2 FQNEAQ (reference sequence). This CDR3 has 14 amino acids. V dropped 5 bases and J dropped 1 base, with 11 bases sitting between them. The entire variable domain, with the rest obtained from reference TRBV7-9 and TRBJ1-1, is as follows: DTGVSQNPRHKITKRGQNVTFRCDPISEHNRLYWYRQTLGQGPEFLTYFQNEAQLEKSRLLSDRFSAERPKGSFSTLEIQRTEQGDSAMYLCASSTGQQNTEAFFGQGTRLTVV.

This clonotype was seen a few times. This chain links TRBV20-1 with TRBJ1-5, with D unresolved. Germline V gene sequence: CDR1 DFQATT, CDR2 SNEGSKA (reference sequence). Trimming took off 0 bases at V and 7 bases at J, with 10 bases between the two ends. The CDR3 is made up of 13 amino acids. Written as DNA, the CDR3 is TGCAGTGCTAGAGATACACCCCTGCAGCCCCAGCATTTT. This translates into CSARDTPLQPQHF.

In this sample, this clonotype turned up many times. The chain couples TRBV4-3 to TRBJ1-5; D not resolved. From germline, CDR1 is LGHNA and CDR2 YSLEER. V dropped 1 base and J dropped 4 bases, with 14 bases sitting between them. The CDR3 is made up of 16 amino acids. CDR3 in amino acids: CASSQGARGWNQPQHF. As DNA, the CDR3 is TGCGCCAGCAGCCAAGGAGCTCGGGGTTGGAATCAGCCCCAGCATTTT.

This clonotype occurred many times. This chain uses TRBV29-1 with TRBJ1-4; TRBD1 aligns across 9 bases. Germline CDR1 reads SQVTM; CDR2 reads ANQGSEA. V gave up 3 bases and J gave up 8 bases; unmatched junction bases: 10. This CDR3 has 15 amino acids. The chain's CDR3 is CSVDGWGQGREKLFF. The CDR3 DNA reads TGCAGCGTTGACGGCTGGGGACAGGGTAGGGAAAAACTGTTTTTT.

Ten or more counts support this clonotype. This chain joins TRBV28 and TRBJ1-1, with no clear D. CDR3 size: 13 residues. With 1 base removed from V and 4 bases from J, the gap between germline ends came to 7 bases. Germline lookup yields CDR1 MDHEN and CDR2 SYDVKM. The DNA of the CDR3 is TGTGCCAGCAGTTTATTGGGGTCCACTGAAGCTTTCTTT. The encoded protein is CASSLLGSTEAFF.

This clonotype was observed a handful of times. The genes are TRBV7-9 and TRBJ2-1; D might be TRBD2 (6 bases). This CDR3 spans 15 amino acids. Trimming cost V 2 bases and J 5 bases, with 13 bases left between them. Germline V lookup: CDR1 SEHNR, CDR2 FQNEAQ (reference sequence). The CDR3 DNA sequence: TGTGCCAGCAGCTTAAGGGGAGGATTGAACAATGAGCAGTTCTTC. This codes for CASSLRGGLNNEQFF.

This clonotype was counted many times. The genes are TRBV5-1 and TRBJ2-3; D gene ambiguous. V was cut by 1 base and J by 0 bases, with 6 bases left in between. CDR1 is SGHRS and CDR2 is YFSETQ in the germline V gene. This CDR3 has 14 amino acids. The CDR3, as DNA: TGCGCCAGCAGCTTGCTGGGGAGCACAGATACGCAGTATTTT. It specifies CASSLLGSTDTQYF.